Listed below are T cell receptor beta chains from one sample, sequenced in a study of shared clonotypes between healthy human individuals. Only in-frame clones appear in the TCRdb table, and some are missing; sequencing was by immunoSEQ multiplex PCR. The table has about 700,000 clones, about 74% seen once. The specimen was memory CD4+ T cells sorted from blood. The receptors were sampled from a woman aged 25-40 years in good health. The CDR3 runs from the conserved cysteine through the conserved F or W. Fields, in order: D gene, clone size, J gene, V gene, CDR3 DNA, CDR3 protein. D genes are given only for firm matches. A clone size is listed for some rows: how often the clone was seen (once, few, many), or a class if it is expanded.

- - TRBJ1-5 TRBV5-1 TGCGCCAGCAGCGTACAGGGTGGGCAGCCCCAGCATTTT CASSVQGGQPQHF
- - TRBJ2-6 TRBV15 TGTGCCACCAGCTCCTACATACCTGGGGCCAACGTCCTGACTTTC CATSSYIPGANVLTF
- - TRBJ1-3 TRBV5-1 TGCGCCAGCAGCCCCACATACGCTGGAAACACCATATATTTT CASSPTYAGNTIYF
- once TRBJ2-3 TRBV7-2 TGTGCCAGCAGCCGACAAGGGAGGTCAGATACGCAGTATTTT CASSRQGRSDTQYF
TRBD1 few TRBJ2-5 TRBV14 TGTGCCAGCAGCAACAGGGGGCTTGGGACCCAGTACTTC CASSNRGLGTQYF
TRBD2 - TRBJ2-2 TRBV6-1 TGTGCCAGCATCGGACTAGCGGCGGCGGGGGAGCTGTTTTTT CASIGLAAAGELFF
TRBD2 once TRBJ2-2 TRBV4-1 TGCGCCAGCAGCCAAGATCCGGGAGGTCGCACCGGGGAGCTGTTTTTT CASSQDPGGRTGELFF
TRBD1 once TRBJ1-3 TRBV19 TGTGCCAGTAGTCCTTGGACAGGGGACTCTGGAAACACCATATATTTT CASSPWTGDSGNTIYF
- - TRBJ2-7 TRBV28 TGTGCCAGCAGTTTATTCGGGGAGCAGAACTCCTACGAGCAGTACTTC CASSLFGEQNSYEQYF
- - TRBJ1-1 TRBV28 TGTGCCAGCAGTTCCCTCCCAGATGTGGCTTTCTTT CASSSLPDVAFF
TRBD1 - TRBJ1-1 TRBV9 TGTGCCAGCAGCGGACAGGGGCGGAACACTGAAGCTTTCTTT CASSGQGRNTEAFF
TRBD1 few TRBJ2-7 TRBV19 TGTGCCAGTAGTAGGACCGGGACAGAGTACGAGCAGTACTTC CASSRTGTEYEQYF
TRBD1 - TRBJ2-1 TRBV6-1 TGTGCCAGCAGTCCGACAGGGCCCTGGAATGAGCAGTTCTTC CASSPTGPWNEQFF
- few TRBJ1-2 TRBV27 TGTGCCAGCAGTTCGGCCTTAGCTAACTATGGCTACACCTTC CASSSALANYGYTF
TRBD1 - TRBJ2-2 TRBV4-2 TGTGCCAGCAGCCAGCGGGAAGGGACAGGGGGCATCAGCGGGGAGCTGTTTTTT CASSQREGTGGISGELFF
- - TRBJ1-5 TRBV7-2 TGTGCCAGCAGCTCCGGACGGTATAGCAATCAGCCCCAGCATTTT CASSSGRYSNQPQHF
TRBD1 - TRBJ2-1 TRBV5-6 TGTGCCAGCAGCGACGACAGGGGATTCTACAATGAGCAGTTCTTC CASSDDRGFYNEQFF
- - TRBJ1-5 TRBV4-1 TGCGCCAGCAGCCAAGAATCGAATATCCCTCAGCCCCAGCATTTT CASSQESNIPQPQHF
TRBD2 - TRBJ2-5 TRBV11-2 TGTGCCAGCAGCTCGGGACTAGTGCAAGAGACCCAGTACTTC CASSSGLVQETQYF
- - TRBJ1-1 TRBV7-9 TGTGCCTCCTTGCGGGGGACCAACACTGAAGCTTTCTTT CASLRGTNTEAFF
- - TRBJ1-2 TRBV28 TGTGCCAGCAGCCGTCTGTCTAGGGGCTACACCTTC CASSRLSRGYTF
TRBD1 few TRBJ2-7 TRBV5-1 TGCGCCAGCCGCCACGAGACAGGGCCCTACGAGCAGTACTTC CASRHETGPYEQYF
TRBD1 - TRBJ2-1 TRBV5-1 TGCGCCAGCCCGGGACAGGGAGATCAATTCTTC CASPGQGDQFF
- - TRBJ1-4 TRBV6-1 TGTGCCAGCAGTGAAGGGTTCGGGAGCGAAGAAAAACTGTTTTTT CASSEGFGSEEKLFF
- - TRBJ2-1 TRBV27 TGTGCCAGCAGTTTTTCCCAGGGGATCTCCCACAATGAGCAGTTCTTC CASSFSQGISHNEQFF
- - TRBJ2-5 TRBV11-1 TGTGCCAGCAGCTTAGTAGGGGACGAGACCCAGTACTTC CASSLVGDETQYF
- - TRBJ1-5 TRBV5-1 TGCGCCAGCAGCCCCGGGGGCGGAGTGGTGAACAATCAGCCCCAGCATTTT CASSPGGGVVNNQPQHF
- once TRBJ2-5 TRBV30 TGTGCCTGGAGGGTCGAGGGACCGGCAGAGACCCAGTACTTC CAWRVEGPAETQYF
TRBD1 many TRBJ1-1 TRBV6-4 TGTGCCAGCTCCGGGACAGAGAACACTGAAGCTTTCTTT CASSGTENTEAFF
TRBD1 - TRBJ1-4 TRBV6-5 TGTGCCAGCAGTCGAGGGGGCGAAAAACTGTTTTTT CASSRGGEKLFF
- - TRBJ2-1 TRBV6-5 TGTGCCAGCAGGCTCCGCAGAGAGGGCCTCAATGAGCAGTTCTTC CASRLRREGLNEQFF
- - TRBJ2-7 TRBV6-1 TGTGCCAGCTCCGGGACTCTCTACGAGCAGTACTTC CASSGTLYEQYF
TRBD2 - TRBJ2-1 TRBV5-1 TGCGCCAGCACCTATTCTAGCGGGGGTTACAATGAGCAGTTCTTC CASTYSSGGYNEQFF